This TCR beta chain was captured in a study of T cell repertoires in cytomegalovirus infection. TCRdb reanalysed the reads using MiXCR and keeps one entry per CDR3 protein. Of about 740,000 distinct CDR3 sequences in the sample, approximately 40% are singletons; the top ten hold 2.5% to 3.5%. Germline-derived CDR1 and CDR2 are MNHEY and SMNVEV (reference sequence). The CDR3 length is 13 residues. Trimming removed 5 bases at V and 6 bases at J, with 13 bases between. The specimen sequenced was PBMCs. This chain joins TRBV27 and TRBJ1-1; the D is unclear. The sequence was collected from a human donor in good health (CMV status not recorded). Some clones in this sample may be carry-over from other donors' samples. CDR3 amino acids: CASSPLTGPEAFF. The CDR3 DNA sequence: TGTGCCAGCAGTCCCCTTACCGGGCCTGAAGCTTTCTTT.